This TCR beta chain was recovered during a study of CD8 T cells in Susac syndrome. Random hexamers were used to reverse transcribe the RNA input (about 0.45 to 1 ug). Coverage of TCR beta CDR3 amplification by immunoSEQ multiplex PCR extended to 54 Vbeta and 13 Jbeta. Via MiXCR, TCRdb re-called the immunoSEQ multiplex PCR reads, giving one row per CDR3 protein. The table lists about 300,000 distinct CDR3 sequences, around 92% of them singletons, with less than 0.08% in the top ten. The patients who served as multiple sclerosis controls were treatment-naive and had stable or active relapsing-remitting disease that fulfilled the revised McDonald criteria. This clonotype was recorded a few times. A junction end diverges from the germline sequence, so it may reflect a read error. The CDR3 consists of 14 residues.

This chain connects TRBV12-3 or TRBV12-4 to TRBJ2-7; D is perhaps TRBD2 (5 bases). This receptor was identified in a human donor with multiple sclerosis. The source material was CD4+ T cells from PBMCs. CDR3 coding DNA: TGTGCCAGCAGTTCCGGGGATCCCCCCTATGAGCAGTACTTC. The encoded protein is CASSSGDPPYEQYF.